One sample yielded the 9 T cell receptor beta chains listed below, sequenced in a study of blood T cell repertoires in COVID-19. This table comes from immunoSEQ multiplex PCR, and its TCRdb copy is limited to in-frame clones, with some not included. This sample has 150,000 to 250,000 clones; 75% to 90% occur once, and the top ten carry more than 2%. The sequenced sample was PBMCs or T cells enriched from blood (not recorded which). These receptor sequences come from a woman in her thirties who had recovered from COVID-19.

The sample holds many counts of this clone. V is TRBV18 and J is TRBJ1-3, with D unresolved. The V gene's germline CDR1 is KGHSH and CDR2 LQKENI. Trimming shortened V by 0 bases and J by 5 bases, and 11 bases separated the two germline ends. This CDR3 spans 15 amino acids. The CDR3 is CASSPPSGIRNTIYF. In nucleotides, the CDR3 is TGTGCCAGCTCACCACCGTCGGGGATCAGAAACACCATATATTTT.

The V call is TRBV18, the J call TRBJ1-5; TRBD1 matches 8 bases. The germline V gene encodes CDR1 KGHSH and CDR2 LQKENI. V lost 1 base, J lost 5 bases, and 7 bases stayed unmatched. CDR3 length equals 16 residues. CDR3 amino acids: CASSPRTGGEDQPQHF. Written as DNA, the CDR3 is TGTGCCAGCTCACCACGTACAGGGGGTGAGGATCAGCCCCAGCATTTT.

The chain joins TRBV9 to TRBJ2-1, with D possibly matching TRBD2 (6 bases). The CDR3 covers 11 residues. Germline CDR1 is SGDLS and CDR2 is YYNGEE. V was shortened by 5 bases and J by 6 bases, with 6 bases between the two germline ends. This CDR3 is CASRAGNEQFF. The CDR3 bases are TGTGCCAGCAGAGCGGGCAATGAGCAGTTCTTC.

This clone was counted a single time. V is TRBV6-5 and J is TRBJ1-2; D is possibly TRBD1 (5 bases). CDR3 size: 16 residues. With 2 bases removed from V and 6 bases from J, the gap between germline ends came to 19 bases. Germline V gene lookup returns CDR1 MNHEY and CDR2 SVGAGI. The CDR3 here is CASSYDPRAGSDGYTF. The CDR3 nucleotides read TGTGCCAGCAGTTACGACCCTAGGGCAGGGTCGGATGGCTACACCTTC.

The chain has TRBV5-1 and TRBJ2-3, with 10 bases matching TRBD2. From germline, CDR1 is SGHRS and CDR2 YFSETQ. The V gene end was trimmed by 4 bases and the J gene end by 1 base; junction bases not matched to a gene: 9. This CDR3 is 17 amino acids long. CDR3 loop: CASSPEVAGGGTDTQYF. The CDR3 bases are TGCGCCAGCAGCCCGGAGGTAGCGGGAGGCGGCACAGATACGCAGTATTTT. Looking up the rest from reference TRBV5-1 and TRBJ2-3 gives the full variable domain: KAGVTQTPRYLIKTRGQQVTLSCSPISGHRSVSWYQQTPGQGLQFLFEYFSETQRNKGNFPGRFSGRQFSNSRSEMNVSTLELGDSALYLCASSPEVAGGGTDTQYFGPGTRLTVL.

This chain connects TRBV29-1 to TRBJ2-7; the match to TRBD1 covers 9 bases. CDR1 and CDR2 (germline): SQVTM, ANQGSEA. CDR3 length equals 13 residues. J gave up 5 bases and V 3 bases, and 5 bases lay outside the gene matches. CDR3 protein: CSVDTGGNDEQYF. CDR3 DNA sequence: TGCAGCGTTGATACAGGGGGCAACGACGAGCAGTACTTC.

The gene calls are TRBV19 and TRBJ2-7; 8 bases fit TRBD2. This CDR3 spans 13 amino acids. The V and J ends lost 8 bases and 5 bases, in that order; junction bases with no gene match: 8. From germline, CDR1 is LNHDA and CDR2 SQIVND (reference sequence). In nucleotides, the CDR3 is TGTGCCAGTTCCGGGACTAGGGGCGACGAGCAGTACTTC. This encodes CASSGTRGDEQYF.

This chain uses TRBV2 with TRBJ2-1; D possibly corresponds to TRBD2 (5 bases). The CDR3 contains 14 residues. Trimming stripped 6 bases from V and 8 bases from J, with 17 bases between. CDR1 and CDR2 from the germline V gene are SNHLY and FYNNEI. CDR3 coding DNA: TGTGCCAGCAGGAAGGGCTGGCTAGCCGATGAGCAGTTCTTC. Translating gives CASRKGWLADEQFF.

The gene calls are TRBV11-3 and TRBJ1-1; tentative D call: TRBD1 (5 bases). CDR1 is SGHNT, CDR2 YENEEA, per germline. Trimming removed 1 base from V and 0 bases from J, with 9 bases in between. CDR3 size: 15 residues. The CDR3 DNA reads TGTGCCAGCAGCTTAGGACAGACCATGAACACTGAAGCTTTCTTT. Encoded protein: CASSLGQTMNTEAFF.